The next 9 T cell receptor beta chains were all read from a single sample in a study of blood T cells in healthy people across ages (dated by TCRdb to 2015 to 2017). The library was obtained by 5' RACE. Data came from an Illumina HiSeq 2500. A second roughly 7 to 11 cycle PCR used a sample-barcoded 5' primer and a J-beta primer mix. Through fastp at Q25 and MiXCR, TCRdb rebuilt clones from the public reads, retaining in-frame beta chains. Rows merge per CDR3 protein into single entries with the most common DNA and genes. In this sample the table shows roughly 650,000 distinct CDR3 sequences, around 32% of which occur a single time. 15% of the sample is held by the ten biggest clonotypes. Sequencing used blood. The source of these receptors is a woman older than 75 in good health. Donor details come from another sample of the same person, matched by shared clones.

This clonotype was counted ten times or more. The rearrangement links TRBV13 to TRBJ2-7, with a weak D call TRBD2 (6 bases). Trimming pared 2 bases from V and 5 bases from J, leaving 28 bases between. Germline CDR1 reads PRHDT; CDR2 reads FYEKMQ (reference sequence). The CDR3 runs to 19 residues. The CDR3 here is CASSLPQTRGFLAVDEQYF. In DNA, the CDR3 is TGTGCCAGCAGCTTACCCCAAACCCGGGGGTTCCTGGCTGTGGACGAGCAGTACTTC.

This clonotype showed up many times. This chain uses TRBV20-1 with TRBJ2-3; the D call may be TRBD1 or TRBD2 (6 bases each). The germline V and J ends were trimmed by 3 bases and 14 bases, with 15 bases remaining between them. The CDR3 has 11 residues. From germline, CDR1 is DFQATT and CDR2 SNEGSKA (reference sequence). As DNA, the CDR3 is TGCAGTGCTAGTTCGGGGGCGATATCGTATTTT. This encodes CSASSGAISYF.

This clonotype showed up many times. The chain couples TRBV5-1 to TRBJ2-1, with D unresolved. CDR1 SGHRS and CDR2 YFSETQ come from the germline V gene. The germline V and J ends were trimmed by 3 bases and 0 bases, with 10 bases remaining between them. The CDR3 contains 15 residues. The CDR3 nucleotides are TGCGCCAGCAGCTCGGAGTTAAGCTCCTACAATGAGCAGTTCTTC. Protein sequence: CASSSELSSYNEQFF.

The chain couples TRBV29-1 to TRBJ2-6; no clear D. V lost 6 bases and J 0 bases, leaving 9 bases between the germline ends. The CDR3 is 14 residues long. Per germline, CDR1 SQVTM and CDR2 ANQGSEA. The CDR3: CSVAQVSGANVLTF. The CDR3 nucleotides read TGCAGCGTCGCCCAGGTCTCTGGGGCCAACGTCCTGACTTTC.

This clonotype was recorded many times. The genes are TRBV2 and TRBJ1-6; no reliable D call. Germline V lookup: CDR1 SNHLY, CDR2 FYNNEI. The CDR3 extends over 13 amino acids. Trimming left V 1 base short and J 6 bases short, with 4 bases between. CDR3 DNA: TGTGCCAGCAGTGAAGTCGGTAATTCACCCCTCCACTTT. It specifies CASSEVGNSPLHF. The variable domain in full, with the rest retrieved from reference TRBV2 and TRBJ1-6, is EPEVTQTPSHQVTQMGQEVILRCVPISNHLYFYWYRQILGQKVEFLVSFYNNEISEKSEIFDDQFSVERPDGSNFTLKIRSTKLEDSAMYFCASSEVGNSPLHFGNGTRLTVT.

This rearrangement joins TRBV25-1 to TRBJ2-1, with TRBD2 identical over 14 bases. Germline CDR1 reads MGHDK; CDR2 reads SYGVNS. With 6 bases clipped from V and 7 bases from J, the junction kept 17 bases outside the gene matches. The CDR3 length is 19 residues. The CDR3 bases are TGTGCCAGCAGCTCAGCCGGGACTAGCGGGGGAGGCAGTGAAAATGAGCAGTTCTTC. Amino acid sequence: CASSSAGTSGGGSENEQFF.

The V call is TRBV5-6, the J call TRBJ1-5, with D perhaps matching TRBD1 (6 bases). Germline assignment: CDR1 SGHDT and CDR2 YYEEEE. This CDR3 contains 13 residues. The V and J ends lost 4 bases and 7 bases respectively, with 12 bases between them. The CDR3 reads CASSGGQGQPQHF. DNA for the CDR3: TGTGCCAGCAGCGGGGGGCAGGGACAGCCCCAGCATTTT. The variable domain in full, completed from reference TRBV5-6 and TRBJ1-5, reads DAGVTQSPTHLIKTRGQQVTLRCSPKSGHDTVSWYQQALGQGPQFIFQYYEEEERQRGNFPDRFSGHQFPNYSSELNVNALLLGDSALYLCASSGGQGQPQHFGDGTRLSIL.

This clonotype was detected many times. The chain joins TRBV7-9 to TRBJ2-5; the D is unclear. Germline loops: CDR1 SEHNR, CDR2 FQNEAQ (reference sequence). V was cut by 5 bases and J by 3 bases, with 10 bases left in between. There are 13 residues in the CDR3. CDR3 region: CASSPPLKETQYF. The CDR3, as DNA: TGTGCCAGCAGCCCCCCCCTAAAAGAGACCCAGTACTTC. The whole variable domain, filled in from reference TRBV7-9 and TRBJ2-5, reads DTGVSQNPRHKITKRGQNVTFRCDPISEHNRLYWYRQTLGQGPEFLTYFQNEAQLEKSRLLSDRFSAERPKGSFSTLEIQRTEQGDSAMYLCASSPPLKETQYFGPGTRLLVL.

This clonotype came up many times. The V gene is TRBV6-1, the J gene TRBJ2-1, with 9 bases lining up with TRBD2. The CDR3 has 15 residues. Germline V gene data show CDR1 as MNHNS and CDR2 as SASEGT. The ends lost 5 bases at V and 3 bases at J; junction bases unmatched: 5. The CDR3 DNA reads TGTGCCAGCAGTACCAGCGGGGGGTACTACAATGAGCAGTTCTTC. Amino acids: CASSTSGGYYNEQFF.